Shown below are 32 T cell receptor beta chains from a single sample sequenced in a study of blood T cell repertoires in COVID-19. Sequencing used immunoSEQ multiplex PCR; TCRdb keeps in-frame clones, though not all of them. The sample carries around 250,000 clones, around 85% recorded once. The sequenced sample consisted of PBMCs or T cells enriched from blood (not recorded which). Source of these receptors: a woman in her fifties or sixties with acute COVID-19.

This clone was seen once. V gene TRBV9 combines with J gene TRBJ1-2, with a tentative D call TRBD1 (5 bases). The CDR3 totals 13 residues. Per the germline V gene, CDR1 is SGDLS and CDR2 is YYNGEE. Deletions cut 3 bases from V and 8 bases from J, with 14 bases between. This CDR3 reads CASSGGTAGGYTF. In nucleotides, the CDR3 is TGTGCCAGCAGCGGAGGGACTGCTGGCGGCTACACCTTC.

J is TRBJ1-1 and V is TRBV6-5; 10 positions agree with TRBD1. The germline V gene encodes CDR1 MNHEY and CDR2 SVGAGI. The CDR3 spans 14 residues. J gave up 5 bases and V 5 bases, and 5 bases lay outside the gene matches. In DNA, the CDR3 is TGTGCCAGCAGTACCGGGACAGGGGAAACTGAAGCTTTCTTT. It is translated as CASSTGTGETEAFF.

J is TRBJ1-4 and V is TRBV3-1 (or the pseudogene TRBV3-2), with TRBD1 as a possible D gene (5 bases). V lost 8 bases to trimming and J lost 6 bases, with 13 bases between them. Looked up from germline, CDR1 is LGHDT and CDR2 is YNNKEL (reference sequence). CDR3 length equals 13 residues. This CDR3 is CASGTGGDEKLFF. CDR3 bases: TGTGCCAGCGGGACGGGGGGGGATGAAAAACTGTTTTTT.

V is TRBV7-2 and J is TRBJ2-1; 13 bases line up with TRBD2. With V trimmed by 4 bases and J by 9 bases, 3 bases remained unmatched. The germline V gene encodes CDR1 SGHTA and CDR2 FQGNSA. The length of the CDR3 is 14 residues. The CDR3 nucleotides are TGTGCCAGCAGCTCGGGACTAGCGGGGTCTGAGCAGTTCTTC. This gives the protein CASSSGLAGSEQFF.

Here the CDR3 reads CASSPTTGGSNSPLHF. The CDR3 nucleotides are TGTGCCAGTAGTCCCACAACAGGGGGCTCTAATTCACCCCTCCACTTT. This sequence joins TRBV19 and TRBJ1-6; 9 bases match TRBD1. This CDR3 is built from 16 residues. The V and J ends lost 5 bases and 6 bases, in that order; junction bases with no gene match: 8. Germline assignment: CDR1 LNHDA and CDR2 SQIVND (reference sequence).

CDR3 bases: TGTGCCAGCGCCTTGACAACTCTACCTAATAGCAATCAGCCCCAGCATTTT. It encodes CASALTTLPNSNQPQHF. The chain couples TRBV11-3 to TRBJ1-5; D unclear. The CDR3 sequence is 17 residues long. Germline CDR1 SGHNT, CDR2 YENEEA. V lost 8 bases and J 0 bases, leaving 20 bases between the germline ends.

J is TRBJ2-5 and V is TRBV7-9, with D possibly matching TRBD1 (5 bases). CDR1 and CDR2 (germline): SEHNR, FQNEAQ (reference sequence). V was trimmed by 5 bases and J by 7 bases, leaving 14 bases between them. This CDR3 comprises 13 residues. CDR3 DNA: TGTGCCAGCAGCCCGGACACCCTCGGGACCCAGTACTTC. Its translation is CASSPDTLGTQYF.

The J gene is TRBJ1-1, the V gene TRBV6-5, with D maybe TRBD1 (5 bases). Per germline, CDR1 MNHEY and CDR2 SVGAGI. CDR3 length equals 15 residues. The V end was cut by 5 bases, the J end by 0 bases, with 13 bases between. The CDR3 DNA follows: TGTGCCAGCAGTCCCCGACAGAACTTGAACACTGAAGCTTTCTTT. Encoded protein: CASSPRQNLNTEAFF.

The J gene is TRBJ1-6, the V gene TRBV6-1, with 10 positions matching TRBD1. Germline V CDR1 and CDR2: MNHNS, SASEGT. CDR3 length equals 15 residues. Trimming cost V 3 bases and J 10 bases; bases outside gene matches: 6. Here the CDR3 DNA reads TGTGCCAGCAGTGACCCGGGACAGGGGTTGTCACCCCTCCACTTT. It yields the protein CASSDPGQGLSPLHF.

The chain carries TRBV6-5 and TRBJ2-2; D is unclear. Trimming took 5 bases from V and 5 from J, leaving 9 bases between them. CDR1 MNHEY and CDR2 SVGAGI come from the germline V gene. The CDR3 totals 13 residues. CDR3 sequence: CASSPLLTGELFF. CDR3 DNA: TGTGCCAGCAGTCCACTTCTTACCGGGGAGCTGTTTTTT.

The chain carries TRBV2 and TRBJ1-2; D is perhaps TRBD1 (6 bases). Between the trimmed V and J ends, which lost 1 base and 1 base, there was a span of 10 bases. This CDR3 has 15 amino acids. Germline loops: CDR1 SNHLY, CDR2 FYNNEI. The CDR3 region is CASSEEAGVNYGYTF. The CDR3 nucleotides are TGTGCCAGCAGTGAAGAGGCAGGGGTTAACTATGGCTACACCTTC.

The V gene is TRBV4-2, the J gene TRBJ2-1; 8 bases are a match to TRBD2. The germline CDR1 and CDR2 sequences are LGHNA and YNFKEQ. V lost 4 bases, J lost 5 bases, and 7 bases stayed unmatched. The CDR3 consists of 15 residues. The CDR3 is CASSPVLAANNEQFF. The CDR3, as DNA: TGTGCCAGCAGCCCCGTACTAGCGGCCAACAATGAGCAGTTCTTC.

This clone was seen only once. The chain recombines TRBV11-2 with TRBJ1-2; TRBD1 aligns across 7 bases. The J segment lost 6 bases and the V segment lost 5 bases, leaving 6 bases of the junction unmatched. The CDR3 is 13 residues long. The germline gives CDR1 SGHAT, CDR2 FQNNGV. The CDR3 bases are TGTGCCAGCAGCCCAGTGACAGGGAATGGCTACACCTTC. It specifies CASSPVTGNGYTF.

V gene TRBV19 combines with J gene TRBJ1-1; a weak D match, TRBD1 (6 bases). Germline CDR1 reads LNHDA; CDR2 reads SQIVND (reference sequence). This CDR3 contains 15 residues. With 10 bases removed from V and 0 bases from J, the gap between germline ends came to 18 bases. CDR3 residues: CATAGADSLNTEAFF. The CDR3 nucleotides are TGTGCCACCGCCGGGGCGGACAGCCTGAACACTGAAGCTTTCTTT.

This sequence joins TRBV30 and TRBJ2-7; 8 nucleotides align to TRBD2. This CDR3 spans 15 amino acids. Germline V gene sequence: CDR1 GTSNPN, CDR2 SVGIG (reference sequence). V trimming: 3 bases; J trimming: 5 bases; junction bases outside the gene matches: 12. CDR3 DNA sequence: TGTGCCTGGAGGAGTTTCGGCGGGGGGAACCACGAGCAGTACTTC. It encodes CAWRSFGGGNHEQYF.

The V and J genes are TRBV7-2 and TRBJ1-4; TRBD1 might be the D (5 bases). The CDR3 has 15 amino acids. The germline gives CDR1 SGHTA, CDR2 FQGNSA. The V gene lost 1 base and the J gene lost 7 bases, with 13 bases spanning the gap. In DNA, the CDR3 is TGTGCCAGCAGCTTAGAAGGGACTGCACGTGAAAAACTGTTTTTT. This sequence encodes CASSLEGTAREKLFF.

This rearrangement joins TRBV20-1 to TRBJ2-3; TRBD1 matches 9 bases. The CDR3 sequence is 14 residues long. J was trimmed by 4 bases and V by 3 bases; bases with no gene match: 5. The V gene's germline CDR1 is DFQATT and CDR2 SNEGSKA (reference sequence). The CDR3 sequence: CSASGGQGADTQYF. The CDR3 bases are TGCAGTGCTAGTGGGGGACAGGGCGCAGATACGCAGTATTTT.

The chain employs TRBV4-1 and TRBJ1-2; TRBD1 agrees at 9 bases. J was trimmed by 5 bases and V by 2 bases; bases with no gene match: 3. CDR3 length: 14 residues. The V gene's germline CDR1 is MGHRA and CDR2 YSYEKL. The CDR3 region is CASSQQGQGYGYTF. The DNA of the CDR3 is TGCGCCAGCAGCCAACAGGGACAGGGATATGGCTACACCTTC.

V usage is TRBV6-1 and J usage is TRBJ2-1; TRBD2 is a possible D gene (6 bases). Germline V gene sequence: CDR1 MNHNS, CDR2 SASEGT. V was pared by 0 bases and J by 7 bases, with 16 bases between. This CDR3 comprises 16 residues. In DNA, the CDR3 is TGTGCCAGCAGTGAAGCGCTTCTGGGGGGTTGGAATGAGCAGTTCTTC. Protein: CASSEALLGGWNEQFF.

This clone appeared once. The chain employs TRBV4-3 and TRBJ1-4; D gene unclear. Trimming stripped 0 bases from V and 4 bases from J, with 18 bases between. Germline V gives CDR1 LGHNA, CDR2 YSLEER. The CDR3 covers 18 residues. This chain's CDR3 is CASSQDHFLAGLNEKLFF. CDR3 sequence (DNA): TGCGCCAGCAGCCAAGATCACTTCTTGGCAGGCCTTAATGAAAAACTGTTTTTT.

The chain links TRBV9 to TRBJ1-1; a possible D gene is TRBD1 (6 bases). Germline assignment: CDR1 SGDLS and CDR2 YYNGEE. The V gene lost 0 bases and the J gene lost 4 bases, with 16 bases spanning the gap. This CDR3 has 16 residues. The CDR3 reads CASSVVPGTLGTEAFF. The CDR3 DNA is TGTGCCAGCAGCGTAGTCCCAGGGACACTCGGCACTGAAGCTTTCTTT. Full variable domain (missing parts from reference TRBV9 and TRBJ1-1): DSGVTQTPKHLITATGQRVTLRCSPRSGDLSVYWYQQSLDQGLQFLIQYYNGEERAKGNILERFSAQQFPDLHSELNLSSLELGDSALYFCASSVVPGTLGTEAFFGQGTRLTVV.

The rearrangement links TRBV11-1 to TRBJ2-1; 9 nucleotides match TRBD1. Germline-derived CDR1 and CDR2 are SGHAT and FQDESV (reference sequence). The CDR3 is 14 residues long. V shed 5 bases and J 5 bases; nucleotides not matched to a gene: 4. In DNA form, the CDR3 reads TGTGCCAGCAGCACGGGACAGGGACACAATGAGCAGTTCTTC. Encoded protein: CASSTGQGHNEQFF.

The chain's CDR3 is CASNGGLAGELFF. CDR3 bases: TGTGCCAGCAATGGAGGGTTGGCCGGGGAGCTGTTTTTT. The gene calls are TRBV2 and TRBJ2-2, with D perhaps TRBD2 (6 bases). V gave up 7 bases and J gave up 6 bases, with 12 bases separating them. CDR1 and CDR2 (germline): SNHLY, FYNNEI. The CDR3 totals 13 residues.

The chain couples TRBV5-4 to TRBJ1-2; 7 bases agree with TRBD1. The CDR3 is 13 residues long. Germline assignment: CDR1 SGHNT and CDR2 YYREEE (reference sequence). V lost 5 bases to trimming and J lost 8 bases; unmatched junction nucleotides: 9. The CDR3 sequence is CASRGQVKGGYTF. CDR3 nucleotide sequence: TGTGCCAGCAGAGGACAGGTGAAGGGGGGCTACACCTTC.

This clone was counted a few times. The chain combines TRBV28 with TRBJ2-7; D ambiguous. Germline V gene lookup returns CDR1 MDHEN and CDR2 SYDVKM. The ends were cut back, 6 bases at V and 4 bases at J, with 10 bases in the middle. This CDR3 spans 12 amino acids. The CDR3 region is CASSPGLYEQYF. CDR3 DNA: TGTGCCAGCAGCCCTGGGCTTTACGAGCAGTACTTC.

This sequence joins TRBV7-6 and TRBJ2-7, with 11 bases lining up with TRBD1. With V trimmed by 4 bases and J by 4 bases, 6 bases remained unmatched. The CDR3 covers 15 residues. Germline CDR1 and CDR2: SGHVS and FNYEAQ. CDR3 DNA sequence: TGTGCCAGCAGCTCCCGGGACAGGGGGATGTACGAGCAGTACTTC. Encoded protein: CASSSRDRGMYEQYF. The variable domain in full, completed from reference TRBV7-6 and TRBJ2-7, reads GAGVSQSPRYKVTKRGQDVALRCDPISGHVSLYWYRQALGQGPEFLTYFNYEAQQDKSGLPNDRFSAERPEGSISTLTIQRTEQRDSAMYRCASSSRDRGMYEQYFGPGTRLTVT.

This clone appeared a few times. The chain recombines TRBV20-1 with TRBJ1-1, with 11 bases matching TRBD1. Per germline, CDR1 DFQATT and CDR2 SNEGSKA (reference sequence). V was clipped by 6 bases and J by 3 bases; unmatched bases: 15. The CDR3 totals 17 residues. In nucleotides, the CDR3 is TGCAGTGCCAGTTTACTCCAACCGGGACAGGGGGACACTGAAGCTTTCTTT. The encoded protein is CSASLLQPGQGDTEAFF.

This clone was recorded a few times. The J gene is TRBJ1-6, the V gene TRBV7-9; weak D call: TRBD1 (5 bases). CDR1 and CDR2 (germline): SEHNR, FQNEAQ (reference sequence). The ends were cut back, 0 bases at V and 11 bases at J, with 11 bases in the middle. The CDR3 consists of 14 residues. The CDR3 reads CASSLAAGNPPLHF. For the CDR3, the DNA is TGTGCCAGCAGCTTAGCGGCAGGGAATCCACCCCTCCACTTT.

The rearrangement joins TRBV4-1 to TRBJ1-2, with 10 bases that match TRBD1. The CDR3 extends over 16 amino acids. Germline V gives CDR1 MGHRA, CDR2 YSYEKL. The V and J ends lost 4 bases and 3 bases, in that order; junction bases with no gene match: 8. As DNA, the CDR3 is TGCGCCAGCAGCCCGCGACAGGGGGCACTTGACTATGGCTACACCTTC. It specifies CASSPRQGALDYGYTF.

The chain is built from TRBV11-2 and TRBJ1-1; D gene ambiguous. The V gene's germline CDR1 is SGHAT and CDR2 FQNNGV. Trimming shortened V by 0 bases and J by 2 bases, and 4 bases separated the two germline ends. The CDR3 extends over 13 amino acids. CDR3 bases: TGTGCCAGCAGCTTAGATCATAACACTGAAGCTTTCTTT. This gives the protein CASSLDHNTEAFF.

This chain uses TRBV7-2 with TRBJ1-5; D unclear. The V and J ends lost 3 bases and 0 bases respectively, with 12 bases between them. The CDR3 is made up of 16 amino acids. Germline V gene sequence: CDR1 SGHTA, CDR2 FQGNSA. This chain's CDR3 is CASSFVGVYSNQPQHF. Written as DNA, the CDR3 is TGTGCCAGCAGCTTCGTCGGGGTTTATAGCAATCAGCCCCAGCATTTT.

V is TRBV5-1 and J is TRBJ2-2, with TRBD2 as a possible D gene (6 bases). The CDR3 is 16 residues long. CDR1 is SGHRS, CDR2 YFSETQ, per germline. The ends were cut back, 0 bases at V and 0 bases at J, with 9 bases in the middle. For the CDR3, the DNA is TGCGCCAGCAGCTTGGCGGGGGTAACGAACACCGGGGAGCTGTTTTTT. It is translated as CASSLAGVTNTGELFF.